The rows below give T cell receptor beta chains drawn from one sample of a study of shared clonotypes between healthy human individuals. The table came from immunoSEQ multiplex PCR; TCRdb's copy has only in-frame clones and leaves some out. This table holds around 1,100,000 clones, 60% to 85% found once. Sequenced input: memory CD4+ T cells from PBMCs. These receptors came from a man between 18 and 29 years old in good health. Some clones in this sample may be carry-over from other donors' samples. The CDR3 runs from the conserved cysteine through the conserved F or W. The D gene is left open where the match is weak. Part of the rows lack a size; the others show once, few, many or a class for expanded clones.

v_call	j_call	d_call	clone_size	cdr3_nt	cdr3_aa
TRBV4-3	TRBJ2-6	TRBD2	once	TGCGCCAGCAGCCTAGCGGGGGTCAACGTCCTGACTTTC	CASSLAGVNVLTF
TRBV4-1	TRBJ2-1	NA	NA	TGCGCCAGCAGCCAAGGGGGGGACAACTACAATGAGCAGTTCTTC	CASSQGGDNYNEQFF
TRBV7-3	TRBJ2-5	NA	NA	TGTGCCAGCAGCCCCAGTATGCAAGAGACCCAGTACTTC	CASSPSMQETQYF
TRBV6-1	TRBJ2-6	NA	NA	TGTGCCAGCAGTGACCCACAGGGTTTCAGTGGGGCCAACGTCCTGACTTTC	CASSDPQGFSGANVLTF
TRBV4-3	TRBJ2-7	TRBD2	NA	TGCGCCGTACTAGCGGGGGCCGAGAAGGAGCAGTACTTC	CAVLAGAEKEQYF
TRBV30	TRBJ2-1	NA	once	TGTGCCTGGAGCAACCCCGTTTACGGCACCCCCGAGCAGTTCTTC	CAWSNPVYGTPEQFF
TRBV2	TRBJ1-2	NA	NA	TGTGCCAGCAGTGAAGATCGGGTTCGCGGCTACACCTTC	CASSEDRVRGYTF
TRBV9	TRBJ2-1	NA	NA	TGTGCCAGCAGCGTAGGTTTTAGGAGCTCCTACAATGAGCAGTTCTTC	CASSVGFRSSYNEQFF
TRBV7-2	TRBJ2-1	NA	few	TGTGCCAGCAGCCCAGGAGCGGGTAGCTCCTACAATGAGCAGTTCTTC	CASSPGAGSSYNEQFF
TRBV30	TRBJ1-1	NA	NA	TGTGCCTGGAGCGTGATATACCTTGAAGCTTTCTTT	CAWSVIYLEAFF
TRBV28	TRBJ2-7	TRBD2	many	TGTGCCAGCAGCGGACTAGGATGGGTTTCCTACGAGCAGTACTTC	CASSGLGWVSYEQYF
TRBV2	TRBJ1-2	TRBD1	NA	TGTGCCAGCAGTGGACAGGGGGCTCACTATGGCTACACCTTC	CASSGQGAHYGYTF
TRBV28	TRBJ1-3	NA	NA	TGTGCCAGCAGTTTGGGGGGGACTGGAAACACCATATATTTT	CASSLGGTGNTIYF
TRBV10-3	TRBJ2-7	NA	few	TGTGCCATCAGCGCATTTTCGGACGAGCAGTACTTC	CAISAFSDEQYF
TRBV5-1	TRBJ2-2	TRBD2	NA	TGCGCCAGCAGCTTCACGGGAGGCGACACCGGGGAGCTGTTTTTT	CASSFTGGDTGELFF
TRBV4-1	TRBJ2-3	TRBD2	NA	TGCGCCAGCAGCCAATATTCAGGTAGCGGGAGCGGGGATACGCAGTATTTT	CASSQYSGSGSGDTQYF
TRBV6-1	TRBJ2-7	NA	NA	TGTGCCAGCAGTGAGTGGGGACTGTTATCCTACGAGCAGTACTTC	CASSEWGLLSYEQYF
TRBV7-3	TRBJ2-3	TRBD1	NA	TGTGCCAGCAGCTTTGGGACAGCTTACACAGATACGCAGTATTTT	CASSFGTAYTDTQYF
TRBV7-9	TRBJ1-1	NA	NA	TGTGCCAGCAGCTTAGGGGGTGGGGCTTTGGGCACTGAAGCTTTCTTT	CASSLGGGALGTEAFF
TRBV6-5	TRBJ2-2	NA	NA	TGTGCCAGCAGTTACCTCGGGAGCCCCGGGGAGCTGTTTTTT	CASSYLGSPGELFF
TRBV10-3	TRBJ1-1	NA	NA	TGTGCCATCAGTGGATCGACCGGGCCGAGCACTGAAGCTTTCTTT	CAISGSTGPSTEAFF
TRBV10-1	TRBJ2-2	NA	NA	TGCGCCAGCAGTGTCAGACAGAACACCGGGGAGCTGTTTTTT	CASSVRQNTGELFF
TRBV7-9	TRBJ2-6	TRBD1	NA	TGTGCCAGCAGCGGAAACAGGGGGCACAACTCTGGGGCCAACGTCCTGACTTTC	CASSGNRGHNSGANVLTF
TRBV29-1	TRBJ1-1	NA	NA	TGCAGCGTTGTGGCGCAGCTGGCGAACACTGAAGCTTTCTTT	CSVVAQLANTEAFF
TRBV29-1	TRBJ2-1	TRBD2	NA	TGCAGCGCCCTATCAGGACTAGCGGCTTACAATGAGCAGTTCTTC	CSALSGLAAYNEQFF
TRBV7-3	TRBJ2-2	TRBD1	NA	TGTGCCAGCAGCTACAACAGGGGGAACACCGGGGAGCTGTTTTTT	CASSYNRGNTGELFF
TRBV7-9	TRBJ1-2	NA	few	TGTGCCAGCAGCTTACCCTCAGGGTACGGCTACACCTTC	CASSLPSGYGYTF
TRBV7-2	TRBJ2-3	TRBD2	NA	TGTGCCAGCAGCTCCTCCGGGACTAGCGGTACAGATACGCAGTATTTT	CASSSSGTSGTDTQYF
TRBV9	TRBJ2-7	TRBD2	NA	TGTGCCAGCAGCGTAGAGGGCGGGAGAGGGTACGAGCAGTACTTC	CASSVEGGRGYEQYF
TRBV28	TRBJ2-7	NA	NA	TGTGCCAGCAGTTACCCCTTACGTTCCGGGTTCAACGAGCAGTACTTC	CASSYPLRSGFNEQYF
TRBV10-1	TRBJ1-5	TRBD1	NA	TGCGCCAGCAGGACGACAGGGTATGTCAATCAGCCCCAGCATTTT	CASRTTGYVNQPQHF
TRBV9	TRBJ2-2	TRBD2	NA	TGTGCCAGCAGCGTACTAGCGGAGAACGCCGGGGAGCTGTTTTTT	CASSVLAENAGELFF
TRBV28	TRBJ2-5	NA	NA	TGTGCCAGCAGGCCGCAACAGATCCAAGAGACCCAGTACTTC	CASRPQQIQETQYF
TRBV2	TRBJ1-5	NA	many	TGTGCCAGCAGCAAAAGCACAGCTAATCAGCCCCAGCATTTT	CASSKSTANQPQHF
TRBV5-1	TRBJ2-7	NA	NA	TGCGCCAGCAGCTTTGAAGGCGAGCAGTACTTC	CASSFEGEQYF
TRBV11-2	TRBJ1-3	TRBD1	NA	TGTGCCAGCAGCCCGAGAGGGGGCAGACTAAACTCTGGAAACACCATATATTTT	CASSPRGGRLNSGNTIYF
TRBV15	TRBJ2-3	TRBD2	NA	TGTGCCACCAGCCCAGGACTAGCGGGCACAGATACGCAGTATTTT	CATSPGLAGTDTQYF
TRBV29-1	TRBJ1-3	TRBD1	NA	TGCAGCGCCAGGGACAGGGTTTCTGGAAACACCATATATTTT	CSARDRVSGNTIYF
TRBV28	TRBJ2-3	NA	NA	TGTGCCAGCAGACGTCAGGGGACAGATACGCAGTATTTT	CASRRQGTDTQYF
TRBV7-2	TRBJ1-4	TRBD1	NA	TGTGCCAGCAGCTTACAGGGGGGTACTTATGAAAAACTGTTTTTT	CASSLQGGTYEKLFF
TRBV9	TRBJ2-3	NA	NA	TGTGCCAGCAGCGTAGCGGGAGTCGGTTCAGATACGCAGTATTTT	CASSVAGVGSDTQYF
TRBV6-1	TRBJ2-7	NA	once	TGTGCCAGCAGTGGGGGCCCCCAGGGGTACACCTACGAGCAGTACTTC	CASSGGPQGYTYEQYF
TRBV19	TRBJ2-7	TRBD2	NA	TGTGCCAGTTCCCTAGCGGGAGGGTACGAGCAGTACTTC	CASSLAGGYEQYF
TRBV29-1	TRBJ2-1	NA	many	TGCAGCGTCCGCCAGCGCTTGGGGGACAATGAGCAGTTCTTC	CSVRQRLGDNEQFF
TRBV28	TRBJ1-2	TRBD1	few	TGTGCCAGCAGTCCCATGGACAGGGGGCGAGTTGGCTACACCTTC	CASSPMDRGRVGYTF
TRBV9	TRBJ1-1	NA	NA	TGTGCCAGCAGCAGGAGGAGTATGAACACTGAAGCTTTCTTT	CASSRRSMNTEAFF
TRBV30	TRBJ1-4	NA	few	TGTGCCTGGACCCGAGGGGTGTCTAATGAAAAACTGTTTTTT	CAWTRGVSNEKLFF
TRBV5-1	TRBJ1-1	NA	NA	TGCGCCAGCAGCTTGGGAAGGGCCCTGAACACTGAAGCTTTCTTT	CASSLGRALNTEAFF
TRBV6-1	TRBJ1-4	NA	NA	TGTGCCAGCAGTGAAAGGGGGGCAACTAATGAAAAACTGTTTTTT	CASSERGATNEKLFF
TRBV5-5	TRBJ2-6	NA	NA	TGTGCCAGCAGCCCCGGGTTGTCCGGGGCCAACGTCCTGACTTTC	CASSPGLSGANVLTF
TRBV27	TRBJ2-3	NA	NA	TGTGCCAGCAGTTTAGGTCCAAGCACAGATACGCAGTATTTT	CASSLGPSTDTQYF
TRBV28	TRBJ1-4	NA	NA	TGTGCCAGCAGTTTAGTTGGACAGCCGACAACTAATGAAAAACTGTTTTTT	CASSLVGQPTTNEKLFF
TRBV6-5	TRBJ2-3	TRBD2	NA	TGTGCCAGCAGTAACTTACTAGCGGGAAGCACAGATACGCAGTATTTT	CASSNLLAGSTDTQYF
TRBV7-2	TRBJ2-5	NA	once	TGTGCCAGCAGCTTACTGTCCGCGGAAGGAAGTTATACCCAGTACTTC	CASSLLSAEGSYTQYF